Included here is one TCR beta chain sequence, with context. Its antigen is currently unknown. This specimen belongs to a study of response to subunit inactivated influenza vaccine. This CDR3 has 15 residues. J lost 6 bases, V lost 4 bases, and 4 bases had no gene match. One entry per CDR3 protein, called by TCRdb with MiXCR from the RT-PCR reads. The table includes hundreds of thousands of distinct CDR3 sequences, around 15% detected once. General study results and limits: The authors offered the suggestion that each seasonal influenza vaccination recruits few new T cells.

The sample here was PBMCs from blood, taken less than 15 days before vaccination. This TCR came from a man aged 50 or older who received an inactivated influenza vaccine. The chain combines TRBV12-3 or TRBV12-4 with TRBJ2-1; 12 nucleotides match TRBD2. DNA of the CDR3: TGTGCCAGCAGTTCTAGCGGGGGGGCCTCCAATGAGCAGTTCTTC. Its protein is CASSSSGGASNEQFF.